This T cell receptor beta chain was sequenced in a study of blood T cell repertoires in COVID-19. CDR1 MNHEY and CDR2 SVGAGI come from the germline V gene. CDR3 length: 15 amino acids. The V gene lost 0 bases and the J gene lost 8 bases, with 13 bases spanning the gap. Methods used by the authors: How many nucleated cells were present was estimated from reference gene primer amplification. Only in-frame clones appear in the TCRdb table, and some are missing; sequencing was by immunoSEQ multiplex PCR. V, J and clone size were drawn from that table, and D and trimming were deduced from the DNA. The repertoire holds 210,000 or so clones, roughly 84% seen once, with 1.5% to 2% in the top ten.

Sequencing was performed on peripheral blood. The chain couples TRBV6-5 to TRBJ1-4; no reliable D call. The TCR comes from a man between 35 and 55 years old with active or convalescent COVID-19. In DNA, the CDR3 is TGTGCCAGCAGTTACTCGGGAGGGAAGGGCGAAAAACTGTTTTTT. This encodes CASSYSGGKGEKLFF.